This T cell receptor beta chain stems from a study of technical replicates of blood from a handful of donors. Germline V gene sequence: CDR1 LNHDA, CDR2 SQIVND (reference sequence). The CDR3 totals 12 residues. The V segment lost 3 bases and the J segment 11 bases; nucleotides outside the gene matches: 5. The table came from immunoSEQ multiplex PCR; TCRdb's copy has only in-frame clones and leaves some out. The sample has about 81,000 clones, approximately 94% seen once. The sample consisted of T cells isolated from PBMCs. The chain carries TRBV19 and TRBJ1-1; the match to TRBD1 covers 8 bases. The source is a human donor in good health. The CDR3 loop reads CASSIRDRRAFF. The DNA of the CDR3 is TGTGCCAGTAGTATCCGGGACAGGCGGGCTTTCTTT. Drawing the rest from reference TRBV19 and TRBJ1-1, the complete variable domain is DGGITQSPKYLFRKEGQNVTLSCEQNLNHDAMYWYRQDPGQGLRLIYYSQIVNDFQKGDIAEGYSVSREKKESFPLTVTSAQKNPTAFYLCASSIRDRRAFFGQGTRLTVV.